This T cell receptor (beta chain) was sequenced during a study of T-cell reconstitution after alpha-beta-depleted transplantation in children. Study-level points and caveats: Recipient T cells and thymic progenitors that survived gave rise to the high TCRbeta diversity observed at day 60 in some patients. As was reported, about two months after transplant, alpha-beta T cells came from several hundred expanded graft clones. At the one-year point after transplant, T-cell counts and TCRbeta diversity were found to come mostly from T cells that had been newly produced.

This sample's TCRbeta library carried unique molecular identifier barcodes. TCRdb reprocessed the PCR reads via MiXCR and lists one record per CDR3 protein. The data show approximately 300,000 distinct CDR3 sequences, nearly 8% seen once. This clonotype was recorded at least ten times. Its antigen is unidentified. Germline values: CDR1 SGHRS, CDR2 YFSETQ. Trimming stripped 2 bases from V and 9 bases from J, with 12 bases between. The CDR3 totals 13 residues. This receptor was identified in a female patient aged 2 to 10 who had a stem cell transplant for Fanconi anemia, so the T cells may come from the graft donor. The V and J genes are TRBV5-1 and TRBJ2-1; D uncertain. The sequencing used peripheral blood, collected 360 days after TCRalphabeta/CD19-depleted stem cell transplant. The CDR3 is CASSFGQSGEQFF. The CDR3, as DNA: TGCGCCAGCAGCTTCGGTCAATCCGGTGAGCAGTTCTTC.